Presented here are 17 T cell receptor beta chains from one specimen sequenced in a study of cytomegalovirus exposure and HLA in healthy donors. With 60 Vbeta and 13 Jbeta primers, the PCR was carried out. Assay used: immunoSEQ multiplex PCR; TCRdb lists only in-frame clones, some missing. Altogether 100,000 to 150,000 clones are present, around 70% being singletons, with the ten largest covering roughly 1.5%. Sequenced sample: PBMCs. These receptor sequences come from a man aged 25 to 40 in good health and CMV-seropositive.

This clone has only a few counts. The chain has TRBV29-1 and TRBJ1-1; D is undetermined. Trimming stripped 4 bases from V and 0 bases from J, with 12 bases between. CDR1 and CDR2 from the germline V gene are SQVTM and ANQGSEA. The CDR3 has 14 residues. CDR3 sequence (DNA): TGCAGCGTTGGACGAAGGGAGGTGAACACTGAAGCTTTCTTT. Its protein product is CSVGRREVNTEAFF. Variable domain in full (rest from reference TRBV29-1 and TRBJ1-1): SAVISQKPSRDICQRGTSLTIQCQVDSQVTMMFWYRQQPGQSLTLIATANQGSEATYESGFVIDKFPISRPNLTFSTLTVSNMSPEDSSIYLCSVGRREVNTEAFFGQGTRLTVV.

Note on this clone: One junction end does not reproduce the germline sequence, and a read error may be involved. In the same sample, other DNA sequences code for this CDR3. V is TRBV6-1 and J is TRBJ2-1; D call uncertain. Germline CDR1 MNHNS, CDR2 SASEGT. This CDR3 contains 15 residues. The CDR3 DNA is TGTGCCAGCAGTGTAAGAGAGGAAGCCTACAATGAACAGTTCTTC. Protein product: CASSVREEAYNEQFF.

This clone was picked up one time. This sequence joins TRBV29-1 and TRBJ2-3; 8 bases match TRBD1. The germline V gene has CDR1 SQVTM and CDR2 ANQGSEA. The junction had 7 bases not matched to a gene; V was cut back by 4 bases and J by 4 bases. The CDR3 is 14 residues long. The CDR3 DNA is TGCAGCGTTGCCAGGCAGGGGGCACCAGATACGCAGTATTTT. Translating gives CSVARQGAPDTQYF.

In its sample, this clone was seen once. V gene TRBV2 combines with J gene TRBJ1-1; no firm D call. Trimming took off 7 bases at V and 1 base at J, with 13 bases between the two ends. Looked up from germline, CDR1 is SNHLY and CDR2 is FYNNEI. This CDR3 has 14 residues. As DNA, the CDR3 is TGTGCCAGCAAGTCAGGTAGTACGAACACTGAAGCTTTCTTT. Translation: CASKSGSTNTEAFF.

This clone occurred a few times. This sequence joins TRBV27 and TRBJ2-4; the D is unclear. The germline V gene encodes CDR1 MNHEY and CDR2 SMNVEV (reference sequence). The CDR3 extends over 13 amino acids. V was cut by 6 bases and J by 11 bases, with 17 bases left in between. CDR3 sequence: CASSPELGVFQYF. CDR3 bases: TGTGCCAGCAGCCCGGAATTGGGCGTCTTTCAGTACTTC.

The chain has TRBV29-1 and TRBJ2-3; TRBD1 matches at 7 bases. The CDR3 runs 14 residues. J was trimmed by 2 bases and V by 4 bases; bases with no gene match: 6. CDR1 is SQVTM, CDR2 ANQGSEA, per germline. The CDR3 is CSVGGQTLTDTQYF. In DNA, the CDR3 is TGCAGCGTTGGGGGACAGACACTCACAGATACGCAGTATTTT.

This CDR3 reads CASSYHLAGRDNEQFF. The CDR3 DNA reads as TGTGCCAGCAGTTACCATCTAGCGGGAAGGGACAATGAGCAGTTCTTC. V gene TRBV6-5 combines with J gene TRBJ2-1; 9 bases line up with TRBD2. This CDR3 spans 16 amino acids. Looked up from germline, CDR1 is MNHEY and CDR2 is SVGAGI. V lost 2 bases to trimming and J lost 5 bases; unmatched junction nucleotides: 7.

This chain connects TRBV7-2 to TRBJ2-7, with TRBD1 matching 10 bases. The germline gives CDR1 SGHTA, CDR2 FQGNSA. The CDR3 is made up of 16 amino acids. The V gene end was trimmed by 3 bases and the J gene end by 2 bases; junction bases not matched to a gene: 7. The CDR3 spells CASSFRDRGSPYEQYF. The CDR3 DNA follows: TGTGCCAGCAGCTTCCGGGACAGGGGTTCCCCCTACGAGCAGTACTTC.

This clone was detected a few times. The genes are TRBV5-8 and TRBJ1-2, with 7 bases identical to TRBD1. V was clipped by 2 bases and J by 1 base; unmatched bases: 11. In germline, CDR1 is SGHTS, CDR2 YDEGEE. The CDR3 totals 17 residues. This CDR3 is CASSLRHRGFDNYGYTF. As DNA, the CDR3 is TGTGCCAGCAGCTTACGCCACAGGGGATTTGATAACTATGGCTACACCTTC.

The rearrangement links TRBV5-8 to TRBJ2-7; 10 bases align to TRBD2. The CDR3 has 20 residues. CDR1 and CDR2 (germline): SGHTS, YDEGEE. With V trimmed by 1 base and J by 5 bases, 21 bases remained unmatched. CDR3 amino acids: CASSLRGPRLAGDFADEQYF. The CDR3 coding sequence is TGTGCCAGCAGCTTGCGGGGACCCCGGCTAGCGGGAGATTTCGCCGACGAGCAGTACTTC.

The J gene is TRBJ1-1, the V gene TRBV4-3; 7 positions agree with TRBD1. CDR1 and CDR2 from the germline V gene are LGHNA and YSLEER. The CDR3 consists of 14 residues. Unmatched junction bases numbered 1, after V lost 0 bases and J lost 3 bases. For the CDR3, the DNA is TGCGCCAGCAGCCAAGAGACAGGGTACACTGAAGCTTTCTTT. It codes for CASSQETGYTEAFF.

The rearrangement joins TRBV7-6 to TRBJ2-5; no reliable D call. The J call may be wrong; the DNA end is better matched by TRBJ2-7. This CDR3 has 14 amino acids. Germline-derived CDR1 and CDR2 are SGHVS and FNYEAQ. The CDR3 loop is CASSSLPPPYEQYF. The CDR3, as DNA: TGTGCCAGCAGCTCCCTTCCGCCGCCCTACGAGCAGTACTTC.

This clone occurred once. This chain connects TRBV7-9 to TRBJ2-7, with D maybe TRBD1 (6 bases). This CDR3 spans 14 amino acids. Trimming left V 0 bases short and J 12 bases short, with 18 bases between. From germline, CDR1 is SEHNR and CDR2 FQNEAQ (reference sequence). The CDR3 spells CASSLAVGTPWPYF. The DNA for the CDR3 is TGTGCCAGCAGCTTAGCAGTCGGGACACCCTGGCCGTACTTC.

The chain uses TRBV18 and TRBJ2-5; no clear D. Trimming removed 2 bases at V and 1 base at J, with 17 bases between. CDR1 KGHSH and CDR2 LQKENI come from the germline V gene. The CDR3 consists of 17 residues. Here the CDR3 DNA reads TGTGCCAGCTCACCAGTCATGGGTGGCAGGCTCCAAGAGACCCAGTACTTC. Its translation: CASSPVMGGRLQETQYF.

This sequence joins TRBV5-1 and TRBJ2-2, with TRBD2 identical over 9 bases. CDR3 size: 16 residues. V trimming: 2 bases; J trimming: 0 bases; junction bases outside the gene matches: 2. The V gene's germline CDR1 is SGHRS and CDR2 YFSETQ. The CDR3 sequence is CASSFASGANTGELFF. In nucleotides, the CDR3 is TGCGCCAGCAGCTTTGCTAGCGGGGCGAACACCGGGGAGCTGTTTTTT.

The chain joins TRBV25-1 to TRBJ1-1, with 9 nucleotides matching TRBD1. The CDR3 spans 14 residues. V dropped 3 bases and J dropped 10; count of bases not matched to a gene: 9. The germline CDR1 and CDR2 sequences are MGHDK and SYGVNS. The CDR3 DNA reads TGTGCCAGCAGTGAGACTTGGTTGGGACAGGGAGCTTTCTTT. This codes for CASSETWLGQGAFF.

CDR3 loop: CASSQGPPGQGYGYTF. CDR3 bases: TGTGCCAGCAGCCAGGGTCCTCCGGGACAGGGGTATGGCTACACCTTC. The V gene is TRBV9, the J gene TRBJ1-2; 10 nucleotides line up with TRBD1. CDR1 and CDR2 (germline): SGDLS, YYNGEE. CDR3 length equals 16 residues. V lost 4 bases, J lost 5 bases, and 11 bases stayed unmatched.